The 32 T cell receptor beta chains listed next were all sequenced from one sample in a study of cytomegalovirus exposure and HLA in healthy donors (dated by TCRdb to 2016 to 2017). The receptor library was made with the immunoSEQ multiplex PCR assay. The multiplex PCR relied on a mix of 60 forward primers for TCR Vbeta segments and 13 reverse primers for TCR Jbeta segments. Held by TCRdb, this immuneACCESS table contains in-frame sequences only and omits some clones. Under half of the omission traces to an unresolved V gene where checked; the cause of the rest is unknown. Counted in this sample were 210,000 or so clones; around four fifths of them appeared once. 2.5% to 3.5% of the sample comes from the top ten. The sample was PBMCs. Receptors originate from a woman aged 55-69 years in good health and CMV-seropositive.

V usage is TRBV2 and J usage is TRBJ2-5; D perhaps matches TRBD2 (5 bases). Matching the DNA end better, TRBJ2-7 makes the J call doubtful. CDR3 length equals 12 residues. Germline-derived CDR1 and CDR2 are SNHLY and FYNNEI. CDR3 in amino acids: CASMRVHYEQYF. Here the CDR3 DNA reads TGTGCCAGCATGAGGGTTCACTACGAGCAGTACTTC.

The gene calls are TRBV28 and TRBJ1-2; D uncertain. V lost 4 bases, J lost 4 bases, and 13 bases lay in between. This CDR3 is 14 amino acids long. CDR1 is MDHEN and CDR2 is SYDVKM in the germline V gene. Written as DNA, the CDR3 is TGTGCCAGCAGTTCCCCCCCGAGATCCTATGGCTACACCTTC. Its protein is CASSSPPRSYGYTF.

This chain connects TRBV7-8 to TRBJ2-5; D might be TRBD2 (6 bases). The CDR3 totals 17 residues. The germline V and J ends were trimmed by 4 bases and 4 bases, with 22 bases remaining between them. Germline assignment: CDR1 SGHVS and CDR2 FQNEAQ. The CDR3 DNA reads as TGTGCCAGCAGCTGGGGGACTCCCCAATGGAGGCGAGAGACCCAGTACTTC. Amino acids: CASSWGTPQWRRETQYF.

CDR3 residues: CASSFRAGANADTQYF. CDR3 DNA sequence: TGTGCCAGCAGCTTTAGGGCAGGGGCGAATGCGGATACGCAGTATTTT. The chain links TRBV7-9 to TRBJ2-3, with TRBD1 as a possible D gene (6 bases). There are 16 residues in the CDR3. V lost 3 bases and J lost 6, with 19 bases in between. CDR1 SEHNR and CDR2 FQNEAQ come from the germline V gene (reference sequence).

The chain recombines TRBV11-2 with TRBJ1-3; D is undetermined. Trimming took off 5 bases at V and 2 bases at J, with 10 bases between the two ends. This CDR3 contains 14 residues. Germline V gene lookup returns CDR1 SGHAT and CDR2 FQNNGV. The CDR3 nucleotides are TGTGCCAGCAGCCCGACGGGAGCTGGAAACACCATATATTTT. This codes for CASSPTGAGNTIYF.

This clone occurred a few times. Other DNA sequences of this sample code for an identical CDR3. The chain recombines TRBV30 with TRBJ1-5, with D possibly being TRBD1 (6 bases). This CDR3 comprises 12 residues. Trimming removed 2 bases at V and 4 bases at J, with 6 bases between. Germline lookup yields CDR1 GTSNPN and CDR2 SVGIG (reference sequence). In DNA form, the CDR3 reads TGTGCCTGGAGTCAGGGGAATCAGCCCCAGCATTTT. It is translated as CAWSQGNQPQHF.

The J gene is TRBJ2-1, the V gene TRBV12-5; D not resolved. Looked up from germline, CDR1 is LGHNT and CDR2 is FRNRAP. V gave up 4 bases and J gave up 6 bases, with 13 bases separating them. The CDR3 is 14 residues long. Here the CDR3 reads CASGSTESGNEQFF. As DNA, the CDR3 is TGTGCTAGTGGTTCAACAGAGTCCGGCAATGAGCAGTTCTTC. The full variable domain, rest sourced from reference TRBV12-5 and TRBJ2-1, is DARVTQTPRHKVTEMGQEVTMRCQPILGHNTVFWYRQTMMQGLELLAYFRNRAPLDDSGMPKDRFSAEMPDATLATLKIQPSEPRDSAVYFCASGSTESGNEQFFGPGTRLTVL.

In its sample, this clone was seen a few times. The gene calls are TRBV14 and TRBJ1-1, with D uncertain. The CDR3 contains 14 residues. The V gene's germline CDR1 is SGHDN and CDR2 FVKESK. V lost 4 bases and J lost 4, with 13 bases in between. Here the CDR3 reads CASSRSMTGTEAFF. CDR3 nucleotides: TGTGCCAGCAGCCGCTCGATGACTGGCACTGAAGCTTTCTTT.

This chain uses TRBV6-5 with TRBJ1-5; D is perhaps TRBD1 (5 bases). V was pared by 8 bases and J by 6 bases, with 17 bases between. The CDR3 covers 14 residues. CDR1 is MNHEY, CDR2 SVGAGI, per germline. In DNA form, the CDR3 reads TGTGCCAGCGGCATCGACAGAGAAGGTCAGCCCCAGCATTTT. Translation: CASGIDREGQPQHF.

The rearrangement links TRBV27 to TRBJ1-2; 8 nucleotides align to TRBD1. This CDR3 region has 16 residues. After removal of 1 base from V and 4 bases from J, the junction contained 8 bases not matched to a gene. Looked up from germline, CDR1 is MNHEY and CDR2 is SMNVEV (reference sequence). For the CDR3, the DNA is TGTGCCAGCAGTTTATACCCGGACAGGGTGGGCTATGGCTACACCTTC. Its protein is CASSLYPDRVGYGYTF.

Turning to this clone: This sample also contains other DNA sequences that code for the same CDR3. The chain employs TRBV15 and TRBJ1-3; no definite D call. V lost 0 bases and J 4 bases, leaving 10 bases between the germline ends. Per germline, CDR1 LNHNV and CDR2 YYDKDF (reference sequence). This CDR3 is 15 amino acids long. This CDR3 is CATSREAGAGNTIYF. Here the CDR3 DNA reads TGTGCCACCAGCAGAGAAGCAGGCGCCGGAAACACCATATATTTT.

The CDR3: CASSYLGTSNTGELFF. The CDR3 coding sequence is TGTGCCAGCAGTTATCTGGGGACTAGCAACACCGGGGAGCTGTTTTTT. The chain uses TRBV6-5 and TRBJ2-2; 9 bases line up with TRBD2. This CDR3 region has 16 residues. Germline V gene data show CDR1 as MNHEY and CDR2 as SVGAGI. The trim removed 3 bases at V and 2 bases at J, leaving 4 bases unmatched.

This sequence joins TRBV4-2 and TRBJ2-5, with 16 bases lining up with TRBD2. There are 18 residues in the CDR3. V shed 4 bases and J 11 bases; nucleotides not matched to a gene: 16. Germline values: CDR1 LGHNA, CDR2 YNFKEQ. The CDR3: CASSLEMGLAGGVTEQYF. The CDR3 DNA is TGTGCCAGCAGCCTTGAGATGGGACTAGCGGGGGGGGTTACGGAGCAGTACTTC.

This clone was seen a handful of times. V gene TRBV29-1 combines with J gene TRBJ2-5; perhaps TRBD1 as D (5 bases). This CDR3 comprises 12 residues. Trimming shortened V by 6 bases and J by 11 bases, and 19 bases separated the two germline ends. Germline V gives CDR1 SQVTM, CDR2 ANQGSEA. The CDR3 DNA sequence: TGCAGCGTGGGAACAAGGGGCCAGGAGCAGTACTTC. It yields the protein CSVGTRGQEQYF. The full variable domain, completed using reference TRBV29-1 and TRBJ2-5, is SAVISQKPSRDICQRGTSLTIQCQVDSQVTMMFWYRQQPGQSLTLIATANQGSEATYESGFVIDKFPISRPNLTFSTLTVSNMSPEDSSIYLCSVGTRGQEQYFGPGTRLLVL.

This clone was counted only a few times. The chain employs TRBV28 and TRBJ1-4; TRBD1 aligns across 8 bases. The trim removed 6 bases at V and 6 bases at J, leaving 9 bases unmatched. This CDR3 is built from 15 residues. Per the germline V gene, CDR1 is MDHEN and CDR2 is SYDVKM. CDR3 nucleotide sequence: TGTGCCAGCAGCTACCCACAGGGGGACGATGAAAAACTGTTTTTT. Translated: CASSYPQGDDEKLFF. Supplemented by reference TRBV28 and TRBJ1-4, the full variable domain reads DVKVTQSSRYLVKRTGEKVFLECVQDMDHENMFWYRQDPGLGLRLIYFSYDVKMKEKGDIPEGYSVSREKKERFSLILESASTNQTSMYLCASSYPQGDDEKLFFGSGTQLSVL.

The chain employs TRBV30 and TRBJ1-2; tentative D call: TRBD1 (5 bases). CDR1 GTSNPN and CDR2 SVGIG come from the germline V gene (reference sequence). Trimming stripped 4 bases from V and 8 bases from J, with 14 bases between. The CDR3 extends over 12 amino acids. The CDR3 loop reads CAWNPGGAGYTF. The CDR3 nucleotides read TGTGCCTGGAACCCCGGAGGGGCCGGCTACACCTTC. The variable domain in full, with the rest retrieved from reference TRBV30 and TRBJ1-2, is SQTIHQWPATLVQPVGSPLSLECTVEGTSNPNLYWYRQAAGRGLQLLFYSVGIGQISSEVPQNLSASRPQDRQFILSSKKLLLSDSGFYLCAWNPGGAGYTFGSGTRLTVV.

The gene calls are TRBV30 and TRBJ1-5; no clear D. Germline CDR1 reads GTSNPN; CDR2 reads SVGIG (reference sequence). Trimming took off 2 bases at V and 7 bases at J, with 12 bases between the two ends. The CDR3 runs 13 residues. This CDR3 is CAWSSRDFQPQHF. In DNA, the CDR3 is TGTGCCTGGAGTAGCCGTGATTTCCAGCCCCAGCATTTT.

CDR3 DNA sequence: TGTGCCAGCAGTTTACGGTTCCCGAGCACAGATACGCAGTATTTT. This translates into CASSLRFPSTDTQYF. The gene calls are TRBV27 and TRBJ2-3; the D is unclear. Germline V gene lookup returns CDR1 MNHEY and CDR2 SMNVEV (reference sequence). This CDR3 is built from 15 residues. Trimming shortened V by 2 bases and J by 0 bases, and 9 bases separated the two germline ends.

The chain couples TRBV7-8 to TRBJ1-4, with D perhaps TRBD1 (6 bases). Germline values: CDR1 SGHVS, CDR2 FQNEAQ. This CDR3 has 18 residues. Trimming took 0 bases from V and 4 from J, leaving 18 bases between them. CDR3 sequence: CASSLARGGSGLNEKLFF. The CDR3 DNA follows: TGTGCCAGCAGCTTAGCGCGAGGGGGATCCGGGCTTAATGAAAAACTGTTTTTT.

The chain combines TRBV30 with TRBJ2-1; D not resolved. This CDR3 region has 14 residues. The V gene lost 2 bases and the J gene lost 2 bases, with 10 bases spanning the gap. Germline-derived CDR1 and CDR2 are GTSNPN and SVGIG (reference sequence). The CDR3 protein is CAWSNYFTYNEQFF. The CDR3, as DNA: TGTGCCTGGAGTAACTACTTCACCTACAATGAGCAGTTCTTC.

This clone was recorded a few times. The rearrangement uses TRBV5-1 and TRBJ1-3; D gene unclear. The CDR3 consists of 14 residues. Germline assignment: CDR1 SGHRS and CDR2 YFSETQ. Trimming pared 0 bases from V and 1 base from J, leaving 5 bases between. For the CDR3, the DNA is TGCGCCAGCAGCTTGGTTCCTTCTGGAAACACCATATATTTT. This translates into CASSLVPSGNTIYF.

The V gene is TRBV29-1, the J gene TRBJ2-1, with 8 bases matching TRBD2. Unmatched junction bases numbered 5, after V lost 5 bases and J lost 5 bases. The CDR3 contains 13 residues. CDR1 is SQVTM and CDR2 is ANQGSEA in the germline V gene. CDR3 region: CSVIRSGNNEQFF. In nucleotides, the CDR3 is TGCAGCGTTATTCGTAGCGGGAACAATGAGCAGTTCTTC.

The chain recombines TRBV29-1 with TRBJ1-1; a possible D gene is TRBD1 (6 bases). The length of the CDR3 is 15 residues. Per germline, CDR1 SQVTM and CDR2 ANQGSEA. The V end lost 8 bases, the J end lost 1 base, and 20 bases lay between the germline ends. The CDR3 DNA reads as TGCAGCTATATCTACCGGGTACAGGGGAACACTGAAGCTTTCTTT. It is translated as CSYIYRVQGNTEAFF. The full variable domain, completed using reference TRBV29-1 and TRBJ1-1, is SAVISQKPSRDICQRGTSLTIQCQVDSQVTMMFWYRQQPGQSLTLIATANQGSEATYESGFVIDKFPISRPNLTFSTLTVSNMSPEDSSIYLCSYIYRVQGNTEAFFGQGTRLTVV.

With respect to this clone: This sample also contains other DNA sequences that code for the same CDR3. V gene TRBV28 combines with J gene TRBJ1-3; 7 bases are a match to TRBD1. The CDR3 runs 14 residues. The germline gives CDR1 MDHEN, CDR2 SYDVKM. V shed 6 bases and J 2 bases; nucleotides not matched to a gene: 4. The CDR3 sequence: CASSLDRAGNTIYF. CDR3 DNA: TGTGCCAGCAGCCTTGACAGGGCTGGAAACACCATATATTTT.

This clone was seen a handful of times. The rearrangement links TRBV4-2 to TRBJ2-5; 7 nucleotides line up with TRBD1. V was pared by 0 bases and J by 1 base, with 8 bases of the junction left unmatched. In germline, CDR1 is LGHNA, CDR2 YNFKEQ. The CDR3 has 17 residues. The CDR3 region has the DNA TGTGCCAGCAGCCAAGAAGGGGGCACTTCCACCCAAGAGACCCAGTACTTC. Translating it yields CASSQEGGTSTQETQYF.

J is TRBJ2-1 and V is TRBV18, with D tentatively TRBD2 (6 bases). CDR1 is KGHSH, CDR2 LQKENI, per germline. The length of the CDR3 is 14 residues. V gave up 6 bases and J gave up 5 bases, with 14 bases separating them. Here the CDR3 DNA reads TGTGCCAGCTCGCCCTGGGACTTGGACAATGAGCAGTTCTTC. Translated, it gives CASSPWDLDNEQFF.

This chain links TRBV7-9 with TRBJ2-5; 9 bases are shared with TRBD1. The CDR3 sequence is 16 residues long. V was clipped by 5 bases and J by 1 base; unmatched bases: 8. CDR1 is SEHNR, CDR2 FQNEAQ, per germline (reference sequence). The CDR3 reads CASSRHRQGVQETQYF. The CDR3 nucleotides are TGTGCCAGCAGCCGCCATAGACAGGGGGTCCAAGAGACCCAGTACTTC. Combining the CDR3 with reference TRBV7-9 and TRBJ2-5 gives the whole variable domain DTGVSQNPRHKITKRGQNVTFRCDPISEHNRLYWYRQTLGQGPEFLTYFQNEAQLEKSRLLSDRFSAERPKGSFSTLEIQRTEQGDSAMYLCASSRHRQGVQETQYFGPGTRLLVL.

The chain recombines TRBV11-2 with TRBJ2-1, with unresolved D. CDR3 size: 18 residues. V shed 0 bases and J shed 0 bases, with 15 bases lying between them. CDR1 SGHAT and CDR2 FQNNGV come from the germline V gene. CDR3 amino acids: CASSLDYLRGSSYNEQFF. CDR3 nucleotide sequence: TGTGCCAGCAGCTTAGATTATCTCCGCGGAAGCTCCTACAATGAGCAGTTCTTC.

The chain combines TRBV6-1 with TRBJ2-5; the match to TRBD2 covers 8 bases. The CDR3 totals 20 residues. Germline V lookup: CDR1 MNHNS, CDR2 SASEGT. The ends lost 3 bases at V and 0 bases at J; junction bases unmatched: 18. CDR3 DNA: TGTGCCAGCAGTGATAGGGTTGTAGCGGGACCTAACCTTTACCAAGAGACCCAGTACTTC. Protein: CASSDRVVAGPNLYQETQYF.

The rearrangement uses TRBV6-1 and TRBJ1-2; TRBD1 matches at 8 bases. The CDR3 has 15 amino acids. Germline loops: CDR1 MNHNS, CDR2 SASEGT. Trimming removed 7 bases from V and 2 bases from J; junction bases left unmatched: 9. CDR3 loop: CASKRTGKDNYGYTF. The CDR3 region has the DNA TGTGCCAGCAAACGGACAGGGAAGGACAACTATGGCTACACCTTC.

This clone was counted between two and nine times. The V call is TRBV5-1, the J call TRBJ2-1; 8 positions agree with TRBD2. Germline values: CDR1 SGHRS, CDR2 YFSETQ. CDR3 length: 11 amino acids. V gave up 7 bases and J gave up 15 bases; unmatched junction bases: 9. The CDR3 nucleotides are TGCGCCAGCGTGGATAGCGGGGAACTGTTCTTC. It encodes CASVDSGELFF.

The chain links TRBV7-2 to TRBJ1-2, with 7 bases that match TRBD1. J gave up 5 bases and V 5 bases, and 8 bases lay outside the gene matches. The CDR3 extends over 14 amino acids. Germline V lookup: CDR1 SGHTA, CDR2 FQGNSA. CDR3 sequence reads: CASSLAGTVYGYTF. The DNA for the CDR3 is TGTGCCAGCAGCCTCGCCGGGACAGTTTATGGCTACACCTTC.